The clone carrying this T cell receptor (beta chain) was detected a few times. This entry belongs to a study of metastatic and nonmetastatic thyroid tumors. CDR1 and CDR2 from the germline V gene are SGHAT and FQDESV (reference sequence). Trimming cost V 5 bases and J 10 bases, with 9 bases left between them. This CDR3 has 11 residues. TCRdb used MiXCR to call clones anew from the PCR reads. This table has 6,500 to 10,000 clones, approximately 30% appearing once. Each patient came to thyroid surgery without any prior treatment (of any kind). The receptor was isolated from a female donor with papillary thyroid cancer or a benign thyroid nodule (not recorded which). Some clones in this sample may be carry-over from other donors' samples. Sequencing used adjacent normal tissue. The chain has TRBV11-1 and TRBJ2-1; D is undetermined. The DNA of the CDR3 is TGTGCCAGCAGCCACCCCGGAGAGCAGTTCTTC. It specifies CASSHPGEQFF.